These T cell receptor beta chains were read from a single sample in a study of blood T cell repertoires in COVID-19. Data came from immunoSEQ multiplex PCR; TCRdb stores just in-frame clones and leaves some out. The data contain fewer than 350,000 clones, around 85% of them singletons. Sequenced: peripheral blood. All receptors come from a young woman with COVID-19, enrolled during active disease. CDR3s include the opening cysteine and the closing phenylalanine or tryptophan. Fields, in order: clone size, J gene, V gene, D gene, CDR3 DNA, CDR3 protein. D genes are given only for firm matches. A row's size may be missing; if present it is once, few, many or a size class.

-	TRBJ2-7	TRBV11-2	-	TGTGCCAGCAGCTTAACGCAGGGGACCCACGAGCAGTACTTC	CASSLTQGTHEQYF
-	TRBJ1-6	TRBV14	-	TGTGCCAGCAGCCAGGGCTTCCCGGGGAATTCACCCCTCCACTTT	CASSQGFPGNSPLHF
few	TRBJ1-6	TRBV10-3	TRBD1	TGTGCCATCAATACAGGGGATTCACCCCTCCACTTT	CAINTGDSPLHF
-	TRBJ1-2	TRBV6-5	TRBD1	TGTGCCAGCAGCACCACACAGGGGGAATATGGCTACACCTTC	CASSTTQGEYGYTF
-	TRBJ2-3	TRBV9	-	TGTGCCAGCAGCGTAGGCGAGGCAGATACGCAGTATTTT	CASSVGEADTQYF
-	TRBJ2-7	TRBV10-2	-	TGCGCCAGCAATACAGGTGGTCCCTTCTACGAGCAGTACTTC	CASNTGGPFYEQYF
-	TRBJ1-2	TRBV5-6	-	TGTGCCAGCAGACTCAGGGAAGGTCAGGGCTACACCTTC	CASRLREGQGYTF
-	TRBJ2-2	TRBV5-8	TRBD2	TGTGCCTCAAATGAGCGGGGGTTCACCGGGGAGCTGTTTTTT	CASNERGFTGELFF
-	TRBJ2-1	TRBV27	-	TGTGCCAGCAGTTACCAGGGGTTAGATGAGCAGTTCTTC	CASSYQGLDEQFF
-	TRBJ2-7	TRBV4-1	-	TGCGCCAGCAGCCAAGATCGAGGACACGGCTACGAGCAGTACTTC	CASSQDRGHGYEQYF
-	TRBJ2-1	TRBV29-1	TRBD2	TGCAGCGATGCTTTAGCGGGGGGGCCGCACAATGAGCAGTTCTTC	CSDALAGGPHNEQFF
-	TRBJ1-5	TRBV24-1	TRBD1	TGTGCCACCAGTGAGGCAGGGGGCCCCAATCAGCCCCAGCATTTT	CATSEAGGPNQPQHF
-	TRBJ2-1	TRBV3-1/TRBV3-2	-	TGTGCCAGCAGCCATGAGGTAACGAACAATGAGCAGTTCTTC	CASSHEVTNNEQFF
once	TRBJ1-1	TRBV5-6	TRBD1	TGTGCCAGCAGCGTATCAGGGGGCGTGGACACTGAAGCTTTCTTT	CASSVSGGVDTEAFF
-	TRBJ1-2	TRBV28	-	TGTGCCAGCAGTCCAGGGGACATAAACTATGGCTACACCTTC	CASSPGDINYGYTF
-	TRBJ2-5	TRBV13	-	TGTGCCAGCAGCCCCAGACAGGTCCAAGAGACCCAGTACTTC	CASSPRQVQETQYF
-	TRBJ1-6	TRBV30	-	TGTGCCTGGAGTGAGCTGTATAATTCACCCCTCCACTTT	CAWSELYNSPLHF
-	TRBJ1-2	TRBV12-3/TRBV12-4	-	TGTGCCAGCACCCCGGGAGGGGGCTATGGCTACACCTTC	CASTPGGGYGYTF
many	TRBJ1-2	TRBV3-1/TRBV3-2	-	TGTGCCAGCAGCCAAGTTGGGGAGGGGCGCGGCGGCTACACCTTC	CASSQVGEGRGGYTF
few	TRBJ1-1	TRBV13	TRBD1	TGTGCCAGCAGCTTAGAGGGACAGAGGGCTTTCTTT	CASSLEGQRAFF
-	TRBJ2-3	TRBV4-1	-	TGCGCCAGCAGCCAAGAGGGCGTAGGGGGCACAGATACGCAGTATTTT	CASSQEGVGGTDTQYF
-	TRBJ2-3	TRBV2	-	TGTGCCAGCAGCCTTAGCGGCACCCCCACAGATACGCAGTATTTT	CASSLSGTPTDTQYF
-	TRBJ2-3	TRBV5-4	-	TGTGCCAGCAGCCCTGAGCGGGCGACAGCCGATACGCAGTATTTT	CASSPERATADTQYF
few	TRBJ1-5	TRBV29-1	-	TGCAGCGTCTTCACCGAGGACAATCAGCCCCAGCATTTT	CSVFTEDNQPQHF
once	TRBJ2-7	TRBV7-8	TRBD1	TGTGCCAGCAGCGACCAGAACAGGGGGGTTCCCTACGAGCAGTACTTC	CASSDQNRGVPYEQYF
-	TRBJ1-2	TRBV27	TRBD1	TGTGCCAGCAGCGAGGGACAGAGCTATGGCTACACCTTC	CASSEGQSYGYTF
-	TRBJ1-3	TRBV5-6	TRBD1	TGTGCCAGCAGCCCAGGGGACAGGCTGAGCTTGAATGGAAACACCATATATTTT	CASSPGDRLSLNGNTIYF
-	TRBJ1-5	TRBV9	TRBD1	TGTGCCAGCACCCCAGGACCCGGGACAGGGACTCAGCCCCAGCATTTT	CASTPGPGTGTQPQHF
-	TRBJ1-2	TRBV27	-	TGTGCCAGCAGTGGGATACTTAGGGGGGGCAATGGTGGCTACACCTTC	CASSGILRGGNGGYTF
-	TRBJ2-2	TRBV5-8	-	TGTGCCAGCAGCTCATTATCGGCGACTCGCGGGGAGCTGTTTTTT	CASSSLSATRGELFF
-	TRBJ2-7	TRBV5-1	-	TGCGCCAGCAGCCCCCAGGAGAGGGGGAACCTCCTGGAGCAGTACTTC	CASSPQERGNLLEQYF
once	TRBJ2-3	TRBV11-2	-	TGTGCCAGCAGCTCCTTAGGGGGGGCAGATACGCAGTATTTT	CASSSLGGADTQYF
-	TRBJ1-1	TRBV4-2	TRBD1	TGTGCCAGCAGCCAAGATTCTCGGACAGGGTTCACTGAAGCTTTCTTT	CASSQDSRTGFTEAFF
-	TRBJ1-2	TRBV4-1	-	TGCGCCAGCAGCCAACCCCGGACAGCTAACTATGGCTACACCTTC	CASSQPRTANYGYTF
-	TRBJ2-3	TRBV7-8	-	TGTGCCAGCAGCTTTAAGCAGGTCAGAAGCACAGATACGCAGTATTTT	CASSFKQVRSTDTQYF
-	TRBJ2-5	TRBV3-1/TRBV3-2	TRBD1	TGTGCCAGCAGACGGGACAGTCAAGAGACCCAGTACTTC	CASRRDSQETQYF
-	TRBJ1-2	TRBV11-3	TRBD1	TGTGCCAGCAGCGCCAGTCCGGGACAGGGATTAAACTATGGCTACACCTTC	CASSASPGQGLNYGYTF
-	TRBJ2-2	TRBV7-9	-	TGTGCCAGCAGCTCGGGATGGGGGGAGCTGTTTTTT	CASSSGWGELFF
-	TRBJ2-5	TRBV30	TRBD2	TGTGCCTGGAGTGCTAGCGGGGGCCGGTACCAAGAGACCCAGTACTTC	CAWSASGGRYQETQYF
-	TRBJ1-2	TRBV12-3/TRBV12-4	-	TGTGCCAGCAGGGTGACAGACTATGGCTACACCTTC	CASRVTDYGYTF
-	TRBJ2-3	TRBV9	TRBD2	TGTGCCAGCGAACCTCCTCCGGGACTAGCGGGGGCAGATACGCAGTATTTT	CASEPPPGLAGADTQYF
-	TRBJ1-2	TRBV2	-	TGTGCCAGCAGTAGCCAGGTTCTCTATGGCTACACCTTC	CASSSQVLYGYTF
once	TRBJ1-4	TRBV21-1	-	TGTGCCAGCAGTCCCGGGAGCATTAATGAAAAACTGTTTTTT	CASSPGSINEKLFF
-	TRBJ2-7	TRBV28	TRBD2	TGTGCCAGCAGTATGGCTAGCGGGGTCTTTGGGCAGTACTTC	CASSMASGVFGQYF
-	TRBJ2-2	TRBV7-9	-	TGTGCCAGCACCCTGGCGGGGTCAGGGGGGACCGGGGAGCTGTTTTTT	CASTLAGSGGTGELFF
-	TRBJ2-7	TRBV24-1	-	TGTGCCACCAGTGGGCACGAGCAGTACTTC	CATSGHEQYF
once	TRBJ2-3	TRBV27	TRBD2	TGTGCCAGCCTCTCGGAGGCGGGGGGCAACCCTAGCACAGATACGCAGTATTTT	CASLSEAGGNPSTDTQYF
once	TRBJ2-7	TRBV5-1	TRBD1	TGCGCCAGCAGCATTGGATGGACAGGAAGTACCTACGAGCAGTACTTC	CASSIGWTGSTYEQYF
-	TRBJ1-2	TRBV13	TRBD1	TGTGCCAGCAGCTTATCCCCGGGACAGGAGGACTATGGCTACACCTTC	CASSLSPGQEDYGYTF
-	TRBJ2-1	TRBV5-1	-	TGCGCCAGCAGCTTGAGACCTGGCTATCGGGGGGCACGGGATGAGCAGTTCTTC	CASSLRPGYRGARDEQFF
-	TRBJ2-2	TRBV15	-	TGTGCCACCAGCAGAGATTCCCTCGGGGGCACCGGGGAGCTGTTTTTT	CATSRDSLGGTGELFF
once	TRBJ2-4	TRBV10-1	-	TGCGCCTCCTACCCGGGGGACATTCAGTACTTC	CASYPGDIQYF
once	TRBJ1-2	TRBV27	-	TGTGCCAGCAGCCTAAGTCCCCAGGTGCCTGGCTACACCTTC	CASSLSPQVPGYTF
-	TRBJ1-5	TRBV6-5	TRBD1	TGTGCCAGCAGAGACAGGGGGAGCAATCAGCCCCAGCATTTT	CASRDRGSNQPQHF
once	TRBJ1-6	TRBV7-9	TRBD1	TGTGCCAGCAGCTCTCTAGGACAGGGGGGATCACCCCTCCACTTT	CASSSLGQGGSPLHF
-	TRBJ1-2	TRBV7-9	TRBD1	TGTGCCAGCAGCTTCACTGGATCAGGGGGAAACTATGGCTACACCTTC	CASSFTGSGGNYGYTF
-	TRBJ2-7	TRBV12-5	-	TGTGCTAGTGGTTTGGGAACTATACAGGGTTTTCCCTACGAGCAGTACTTC	CASGLGTIQGFPYEQYF